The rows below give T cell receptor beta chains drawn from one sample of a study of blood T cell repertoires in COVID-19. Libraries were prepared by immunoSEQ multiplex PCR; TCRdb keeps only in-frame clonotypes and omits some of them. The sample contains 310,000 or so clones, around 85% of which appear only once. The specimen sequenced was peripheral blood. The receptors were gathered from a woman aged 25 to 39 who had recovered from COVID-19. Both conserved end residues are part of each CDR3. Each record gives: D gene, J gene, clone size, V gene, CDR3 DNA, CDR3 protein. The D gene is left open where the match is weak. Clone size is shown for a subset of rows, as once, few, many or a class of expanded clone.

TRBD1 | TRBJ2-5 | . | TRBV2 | TGTGCCAGCAGTGAGAGGACAGGTCAAGAGACCCAGTACTTC | CASSERTGQETQYF
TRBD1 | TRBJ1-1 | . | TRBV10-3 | TGTGCCATCAGTCGACAGGGGGAAGGTACTGAAGCTTTCTTT | CAISRQGEGTEAFF
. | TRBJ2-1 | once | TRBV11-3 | TGTGCCAGCAGCTCCCTTGGTGGCGGGGCCGAGAATGAGCAGTTCTTC | CASSSLGGGAENEQFF
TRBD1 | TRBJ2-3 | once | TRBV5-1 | TGCGCCAGCAGCCCAGGGACAGATTACACAGATACGCAGTATTTT | CASSPGTDYTDTQYF
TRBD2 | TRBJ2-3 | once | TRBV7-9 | TGTGCCAGCAGCTTATTCCTAGCGGGACCAGATACGCAGTATTTT | CASSLFLAGPDTQYF
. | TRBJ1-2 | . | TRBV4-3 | TGCGCCAGCAGCCAAGTAACAGACCCGACTATCGGGCTCACCTTC | CASSQVTDPTIGLTF
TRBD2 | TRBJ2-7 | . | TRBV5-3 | TGTGCCAGAAGCTTGGGAACTAGCGGGACGGCCTACGAGCAGTACTTC | CARSLGTSGTAYEQYF
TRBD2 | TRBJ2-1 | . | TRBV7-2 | TGTGCCAGCAGCTTAATTAGCGGGGACAATGAGCAGTTCTTC | CASSLISGDNEQFF
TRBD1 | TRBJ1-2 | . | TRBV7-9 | TGTGCCAGCAGCTTAGCTGGGACAGGGCTTTACTATGGCTACACCTTC | CASSLAGTGLYYGYTF
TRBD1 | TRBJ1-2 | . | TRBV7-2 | TGTGCCAGCAGCCTATCCGGGACAGGGGGCAATGGCTACACCTTC | CASSLSGTGGNGYTF
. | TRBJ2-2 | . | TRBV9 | TGTGCCAGCAGCGTAGTCGACTATTCGAACACCGGGGAGCTGTTTTTT | CASSVVDYSNTGELFF
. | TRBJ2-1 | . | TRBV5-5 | TGTGCCAGCAGCTTGGAGGGGGTTGCTTTCAATGAGCAGTTCTTC | CASSLEGVAFNEQFF
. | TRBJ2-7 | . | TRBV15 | TGTGCCACCAGCAGAGATTCCCGACTTCTTATCCCCTACGAGCAGTACTTC | CATSRDSRLLIPYEQYF
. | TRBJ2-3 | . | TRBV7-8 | TGTGCCAGCAGCTCCCAGAGCACAGATACGCAGTATTTT | CASSSQSTDTQYF
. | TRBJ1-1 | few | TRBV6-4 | TGTGCCAGCAGCGCAGGGATTTATAGCACTGAAGCTTTCTTT | CASSAGIYSTEAFF
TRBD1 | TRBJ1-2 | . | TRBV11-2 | TGTGCCAGCAGCTCGTTGACAGGGGACTATGGCTACACCTTC | CASSSLTGDYGYTF
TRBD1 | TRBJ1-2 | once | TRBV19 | TGTGCCGGAAGGGACAGGGGGGACTATGGCTACACCTTC | CAGRDRGDYGYTF
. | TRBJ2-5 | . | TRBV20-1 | TGCAGTGCTAGTCGGAAGGGGGAGACCCAGTACTTC | CSASRKGETQYF
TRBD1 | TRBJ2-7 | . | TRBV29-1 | TGCAGCGTAGCCGGGACAGGGGACGGCGAGCAGTACTTC | CSVAGTGDGEQYF
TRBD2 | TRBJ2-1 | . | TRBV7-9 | TGTGCCAGCAGCTCGACCCTCAGCGGGGGGGCAGGTGAGCAGTTCTTC | CASSSTLSGGAGEQFF
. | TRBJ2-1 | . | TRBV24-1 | TGTGCCACCAGTGATTTTCAGAATGAGCAGTTCTTC | CATSDFQNEQFF
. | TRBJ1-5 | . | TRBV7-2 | TGTGCCAGCAGCTTAGCAGGCGGAGGCTTCAATCAGCCCCAGCATTTT | CASSLAGGGFNQPQHF
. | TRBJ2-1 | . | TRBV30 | TGTGCCTGGACCAGGGCTCTCATCAATGAGCAGTTCTTC | CAWTRALINEQFF
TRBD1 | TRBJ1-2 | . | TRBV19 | TGTGCCAGTAGCCTACAGGGGGCGAGCTATGGCTACACCTTC | CASSLQGASYGYTF
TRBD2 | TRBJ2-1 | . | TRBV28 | TGTGCCAGCAGGCTAGCGGGGGGGGGCTCCTACAATGAGCAGTTCTTC | CASRLAGGGSYNEQFF
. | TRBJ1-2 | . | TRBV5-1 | TGCGCCAGCAGCTTGGCCGGAACAGTAGCTAACTATGGCTACACCTTC | CASSLAGTVANYGYTF
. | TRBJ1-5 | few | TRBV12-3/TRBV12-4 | TGTGCCAGCAGTTTCAACCGGGCCCAGCATTTT | CASSFNRAQHF
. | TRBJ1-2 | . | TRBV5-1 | TGCGCCAGCAGCTTGGACACCGGAGGGAATGGCTACACCTTC | CASSLDTGGNGYTF
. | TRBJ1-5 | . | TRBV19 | TGTGCCAGTAGCTCCGACAGCGTTTATCAGCCCCAGCATTTT | CASSSDSVYQPQHF
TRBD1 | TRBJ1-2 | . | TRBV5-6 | TGTGCCAGCAGAATAGACAGGGGGGGCTATGGCTACACCTTC | CASRIDRGGYGYTF
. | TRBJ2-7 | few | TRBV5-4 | TGTGCCAGCAGCTCGGACGGGAGATCCTACGAGCAGTACTTC | CASSSDGRSYEQYF
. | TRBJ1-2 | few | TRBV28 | TGTGCCAGCAGTTTTGACAGGCTGTTCTATGGCTACACCTTC | CASSFDRLFYGYTF
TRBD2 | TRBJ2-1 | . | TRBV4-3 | TGCGCCAGCAGCCTGCAGGAGGGACTAGCGGGAATAGATGAGCAGTTCTTC | CASSLQEGLAGIDEQFF
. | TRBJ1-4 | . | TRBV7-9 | TGTGCCAGCAGCTCACTTCAGGGTGGGCATGAAAAACTGTTTTTT | CASSSLQGGHEKLFF
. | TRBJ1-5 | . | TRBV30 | TGTGCCTGGAACGGACAGAGCAATCAGCCCCAGCATTTT | CAWNGQSNQPQHF
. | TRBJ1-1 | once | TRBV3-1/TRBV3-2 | TGTGCCAGCAGCCCGGAAAGGGGGAGAGGTATGAACACTGAAGCTTTCTTT | CASSPERGRGMNTEAFF
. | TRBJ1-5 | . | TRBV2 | TGTGCCAGCAGGGAAAGACAGGGCAATCAGCCCCAGCATTTT | CASRERQGNQPQHF
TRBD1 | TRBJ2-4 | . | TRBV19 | TGTGCCAGTAGTCGAATACAGGGGCCCAAAAACATTCAGTACTTC | CASSRIQGPKNIQYF
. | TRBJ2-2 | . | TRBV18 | TGTGCCAGCTCACTCAACATGAACACCGGGGAGCTGTTTTTT | CASSLNMNTGELFF
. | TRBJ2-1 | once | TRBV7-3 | TGTGCCAGCAGCTCCTCTTCTTCCTCCTACAATGAGCAGTTCTTC | CASSSSSSSYNEQFF
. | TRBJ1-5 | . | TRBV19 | TGTGCCAGTAGTATTAGGGGTGACCCAAATCAGCCCCAGCATTTT | CASSIRGDPNQPQHF